Shown below are 26 T cell receptor beta chains from a single sample sequenced in a study of blood T cell repertoires in COVID-19. Method: immunoSEQ multiplex PCR; TCRdb's copy keeps in-frame clones and lacks some. The repertoire holds some 150,000 clones, with 80% to 90% as singletons. The specimen sequenced was peripheral blood. Receptors were obtained from a middle-aged man with acute or convalescent COVID-19.

In DNA, the CDR3 is TGTGCCAGCAGCCCGGGGACAGGGGGTCGCGAGCAGTACTTC. Its translation: CASSPGTGGREQYF. The genes are TRBV7-3 and TRBJ2-7; 11 bases fit TRBD1. From germline, CDR1 is SGHTA and CDR2 FQGTGA. V lost 5 bases, J lost 6 bases, and 6 bases stayed unmatched. This CDR3 has 14 amino acids.

This chain joins TRBV9 and TRBJ2-6; 7 bases line up with TRBD2. Trimming removed 2 bases from V and 0 bases from J; junction bases left unmatched: 5. This CDR3 comprises 17 residues. CDR1 is SGDLS and CDR2 is YYNGEE in the germline V gene. The chain's CDR3 is CASSVGSGNSGANVLTF. The CDR3 DNA reads TGTGCCAGCAGCGTCGGGAGCGGGAACTCTGGGGCCAACGTCCTGACTTTC.

The rearrangement uses TRBV28 and TRBJ1-4, with 8 nucleotides matching TRBD1. CDR1 MDHEN and CDR2 SYDVKM come from the germline V gene. V was clipped by 3 bases and J by 8 bases; unmatched bases: 5. The CDR3 loop spans 14 amino acids. The CDR3 DNA sequence: TGTGCCAGCAGTTTTCAGGGGGCGAGAGAAAAACTGTTTTTT. This sequence encodes CASSFQGAREKLFF.

In DNA form, the CDR3 reads TGCGCCAGCAGCCAAGATTCCCAGACAAATTCACCCCTCCACTTT. It translates to CASSQDSQTNSPLHF. The chain combines TRBV4-3 with TRBJ1-6; no reliable D call. The CDR3 sequence is 15 residues long. The V gene's germline CDR1 is LGHNA and CDR2 YSLEER. V lost 0 bases and J 7 bases, leaving 10 bases between the germline ends.

The rearrangement links TRBV5-1 to TRBJ2-2; D perhaps matches TRBD2 (5 bases). Germline loops: CDR1 SGHRS, CDR2 YFSETQ. V lost 0 bases to trimming and J lost 5 bases, with 14 bases between them. The CDR3 loop spans 16 amino acids. CDR3 nucleotide sequence: TGCGCCAGCAGCTTGGGCCCGGTGGGGAGTACCGGGGAGCTGTTTTTT. It specifies CASSLGPVGSTGELFF.

The J gene is TRBJ1-5, the V gene TRBV2; 7 bases are shared with TRBD1. Germline values: CDR1 SNHLY, CDR2 FYNNEI. Trimming at V came to 9 bases and at J to 1 base, leaving 3 bases not matched to a gene. The CDR3 spans 13 residues. The CDR3: CASKDRSNQPQHF. DNA of the CDR3: TGTGCCAGTAAGGACAGGAGCAATCAGCCCCAGCATTTT.

The rearrangement joins TRBV7-6 to TRBJ2-1, with TRBD2 identical over 7 bases. The trim removed 4 bases at V and 4 bases at J, leaving 7 bases unmatched. CDR3 length: 15 amino acids. CDR1 and CDR2 (germline): SGHVS, FNYEAQ. The CDR3 DNA is TGTGCCAGCAGCTCCCAAGCGGGGCCTTACAATGAGCAGTTCTTC. Amino acids: CASSSQAGPYNEQFF. Combining the CDR3 with reference TRBV7-6 and TRBJ2-1 gives the whole variable domain GAGVSQSPRYKVTKRGQDVALRCDPISGHVSLYWYRQALGQGPEFLTYFNYEAQQDKSGLPNDRFSAERPEGSISTLTIQRTEQRDSAMYRCASSSQAGPYNEQFFGPGTRLTVL.

A single count supports this clone. CDR3: CAIPCGTGVISNQPQHF. In nucleotides, the CDR3 is TGTGCCATACCGTGTGGGACAGGGGTGATTAGCAATCAGCCCCAGCATTTT. The chain employs TRBV6-4 and TRBJ1-5; 10 bases agree with TRBD1. CDR3 length: 17 amino acids. Trimming took 10 bases from V and 0 from J; bases not matched to a gene: 12. CDR1 and CDR2 from the germline V gene are MRHNA and SNTAGT.

This clone was recorded only once. CDR3 loop: CASSVGDRGFQPQHF. The CDR3 nucleotides read TGTGCCAGCAGCGTGGGGGACAGGGGTTTTCAGCCCCAGCATTTT. The gene calls are TRBV9 and TRBJ1-5, with TRBD1 matching 10 bases. CDR3 length: 15 residues. The ends lost 2 bases at V and 6 bases at J; junction bases unmatched: 5. Germline V gene data show CDR1 as SGDLS and CDR2 as YYNGEE.

This clone has a single count. The genes are TRBV5-5 and TRBJ2-3; TRBD1 might be the D (6 bases). Trimming removed 2 bases at V and 0 bases at J, with 10 bases between. Per the germline V gene, CDR1 is SGHKS and CDR2 is YYEKEE (reference sequence). The CDR3 has 15 residues. This chain's CDR3 is CASSLKDRSTDTQYF. CDR3 sequence (DNA): TGTGCCAGCAGCTTAAAGGACAGAAGCACAGATACGCAGTATTTT. Based on the CDR3 plus reference TRBV5-5 and TRBJ2-3, the full variable domain is DAGVTQSPTHLIKTRGQQVTLRCSPISGHKSVSWYQQVLGQGPQFIFQYYEKEERGRGNFPDRFSARQFPNYSSELNVNALLLGDSALYLCASSLKDRSTDTQYFGPGTRLTVL.

CDR3: CASSIGGTAGNTIYF. As DNA, the CDR3 is TGTGCCAGTAGTATAGGAGGGACAGCAGGAAACACCATATATTTT. The chain has TRBV19 and TRBJ1-3, with 7 bases that match TRBD1. The CDR3 has 15 residues. The germline V gene has CDR1 LNHDA and CDR2 SQIVND (reference sequence). Germline trimming cut 1 base from V and 4 bases from J; bases unmatched to any gene: 4.

The J gene is TRBJ2-1, the V gene TRBV6-2 or TRBV6-3; D is perhaps TRBD2 (5 bases). Trimming pared 5 bases from V and 5 bases from J, leaving 13 bases between. Germline V CDR1 and CDR2: MNHEY, SVGEGT. CDR3 length equals 14 residues. The CDR3, as DNA: TGTGCCAGCAGTGGGTCAGCGGAACACAATGAGCAGTTCTTC. Translation gives CASSGSAEHNEQFF.

The V gene is TRBV30, the J gene TRBJ2-7; 9 nucleotides align to TRBD1. Trimming removed 0 bases from V and 4 bases from J; junction bases left unmatched: 4. The CDR3 covers 14 residues. Per germline, CDR1 GTSNPN and CDR2 SVGIG (reference sequence). The CDR3 here is CAWSVGGQGYEQYF. In DNA form, the CDR3 reads TGTGCCTGGAGTGTAGGGGGACAGGGATACGAGCAGTACTTC.

The gene calls are TRBV11-1 and TRBJ1-2; no firm D call. This CDR3 spans 14 amino acids. Germline-derived CDR1 and CDR2 are SGHAT and FQDESV (reference sequence). V lost 1 base and J lost 4, with 10 bases in between. The CDR3 region has the DNA TGTGCCAGCAGCTTAGACATCGGAGGCTATGGCTACACCTTC. It specifies CASSLDIGGYGYTF.

The rearrangement joins TRBV28 to TRBJ1-4; D unresolved. CDR1 and CDR2 (germline): MDHEN, SYDVKM. CDR3 length: 15 residues. The germline V and J ends were trimmed by 1 base and 4 bases, with 10 bases remaining between them. CDR3 DNA: TGTGCCAGCAGTTTATCCCGAGGTGTTAATGAAAAACTGTTTTTT. Residues: CASSLSRGVNEKLFF.

This chain uses TRBV6-5 with TRBJ1-2, with TRBD1 identical over 7 bases. Trimming removed 0 bases from V and 2 bases from J; junction bases left unmatched: 6. CDR3 length: 16 amino acids. The germline V gene encodes CDR1 MNHEY and CDR2 SVGAGI. CDR3 residues: CASSYSGQDGNYGYTF. DNA of the CDR3: TGTGCCAGCAGTTACTCCGGACAGGACGGCAACTATGGCTACACCTTC.

This clone was observed a handful of times. The chain combines TRBV5-5 with TRBJ2-7; 10 nucleotides align to TRBD2. CDR3 length: 15 residues. Germline CDR1 is SGHKS and CDR2 is YYEKEE (reference sequence). Trimming removed 1 base from V and 4 bases from J; junction bases left unmatched: 5. CDR3 region: CASSLQAGGLYEQYF. DNA of the CDR3: TGTGCCAGCAGCTTGCAAGCGGGGGGGCTTTACGAGCAGTACTTC.

The V call is TRBV25-1, the J call TRBJ1-2; no firm D call. V shed 6 bases and J shed 2 bases, with 10 bases lying between them. Germline CDR1 MGHDK, CDR2 SYGVNS. The CDR3 runs 13 residues. CDR3 coding DNA: TGTGCCAGCAGCCGAACAGAGAACTATGGCTACACCTTC. Its protein product is CASSRTENYGYTF.

This chain uses TRBV6-6 with TRBJ1-4; 8 bases match TRBD1. V lost 6 bases and J lost 6; bases outside the gene matches: 6. The germline V gene encodes CDR1 MNHNY and CDR2 SVGAGI (reference sequence). The CDR3 loop spans 14 amino acids. The CDR3 loop reads CASRAGTGYEKLFF. CDR3 sequence (DNA): TGTGCCAGCAGGGCCGGGACAGGTTATGAAAAACTGTTTTTT.

V gene TRBV14 combines with J gene TRBJ1-2, with TRBD1 identical over 7 bases. Germline V gene sequence: CDR1 SGHDN, CDR2 FVKESK. The CDR3 has 17 residues. After removal of 3 bases from V and 4 bases from J, the junction contained 14 bases not matched to a gene. This CDR3 is CASSHATGQNFLYGYTF. The CDR3 DNA reads TGTGCCAGCAGCCATGCCACGGGACAGAACTTTCTCTATGGCTACACCTTC.

V usage is TRBV6-6 and J usage is TRBJ1-5, with D possibly matching TRBD1 (5 bases). Trimming removed 5 bases from V and 1 base from J, with 18 bases in between. The V gene's germline CDR1 is MNHNY and CDR2 SVGAGI (reference sequence). This CDR3 is built from 17 residues. The chain's CDR3 is CASSPGAGLQSNQPQHF. The DNA for the CDR3 is TGTGCCAGCAGTCCCGGTGCGGGACTCCAGAGCAATCAGCCCCAGCATTTT.

J is TRBJ2-4 and V is TRBV5-4, with 8 bases matching TRBD2. CDR3 length: 15 amino acids. Germline loops: CDR1 SGHNT, CDR2 YYREEE (reference sequence). V was pared by 4 bases and J by 9 bases, with 12 bases of the junction left unmatched. Here the CDR3 DNA reads TGTGCCAGCAGCCCACCGGGACTTCGGGAGGGCATTCAGTACTTC. It specifies CASSPPGLREGIQYF.

J is TRBJ2-7 and V is TRBV30, with a tentative D call TRBD2 (5 bases). V was shortened by 3 bases and J by 6 bases, with 12 bases between the two germline ends. The CDR3 consists of 12 residues. The germline V gene has CDR1 GTSNPN and CDR2 SVGIG (reference sequence). The CDR3 sequence: CAWSPGVGEQYF. The CDR3 nucleotides are TGTGCCTGGAGCCCCGGGGTCGGCGAGCAGTACTTC. Full variable domain (rest looked up from reference TRBV30 and TRBJ2-7): SQTIHQWPATLVQPVGSPLSLECTVEGTSNPNLYWYRQAAGRGLQLLFYSVGIGQISSEVPQNLSASRPQDRQFILSSKKLLLSDSGFYLCAWSPGVGEQYFGPGTRLTVT.

This clone was counted only a few times. The chain is built from TRBV6-2 or TRBV6-3 and TRBJ2-1; perhaps TRBD1 as D (6 bases). Germline CDR1 and CDR2: MNHEY and SVGEGT. V lost 3 bases and J lost 4, with 13 bases in between. The CDR3 has 15 amino acids. CDR3 sequence (DNA): TGTGCCAGCAGTTATCGTTGGGACACTTACAATGAGCAGTTCTTC. Its protein product is CASSYRWDTYNEQFF.

The chain has TRBV6-5 and TRBJ2-7, with D possibly TRBD2 on 5 matching bases. The CDR3 consists of 14 residues. From germline, CDR1 is MNHEY and CDR2 SVGAGI. Deletions cut 6 bases from V and 0 bases from J, with 12 bases between. This CDR3 is CASRKDRDSYEQYF. For the CDR3, the DNA is TGTGCCAGCAGGAAGGACCGGGACTCCTACGAGCAGTACTTC.

The chain couples TRBV28 to TRBJ2-7, with TRBD2 matching over 9 bases. J gave up 3 bases and V 1 base, and 4 bases lay outside the gene matches. Germline V gene lookup returns CDR1 MDHEN and CDR2 SYDVKM. CDR3 length: 15 residues. The CDR3 reads CASSLSTSGRYEQYF. The CDR3 region has the DNA TGTGCCAGCAGTTTATCGACTAGCGGACGCTACGAGCAGTACTTC.